This T cell receptor (beta chain) emerged from a study of cytomegalovirus exposure and HLA in healthy donors. Study outcomes and limitations: According to reports, the classifier identified cytomegalovirus status with high specificity and sensitivity. Accurate predictions that matched the HLA-A and HLA-B alleles of most subjects were reportedly made from TCR beta sequences. Most TCR sequences showed up rarely, but some public TCRs showed up in many donors. A later analysis linked a missense variant in DCLRE1C to the trimming of TCR beta V and J genes.

The PCR employed 60 Vbeta primers together with 13 Jbeta primers. The repertoire was sequenced with immunoSEQ multiplex PCR; TCRdb's copy has only in-frame clones and lacks some. This sample has roughly 90,000 clones, with roughly four fifths found just once. The CDR3 is 15 residues long. Per the germline V gene, CDR1 is MRHNA and CDR2 is SNTAGT. The J segment lost 4 bases and the V segment lost 3 bases, leaving 6 bases of the junction unmatched. On this clone: Its antigen is unknown.

The sample comprised PBMCs. The clonotype comes from a man aged 25-40 years in good health and CMV-seropositive. The chain recombines TRBV6-4 with TRBJ2-1; 7 nucleotides line up with TRBD2. The CDR3 loop is CASSEGAGRYNEQFF. The CDR3 DNA reads as TGTGCCAGCAGTGAGGGAGCGGGACGATACAATGAGCAGTTCTTC.